This TCR beta chain is from a study of response to subunit inactivated influenza vaccine. Whole-study findings and limits: Authors suggested few new T cells are recruited by each seasonal influenza vaccination.

The V gene's germline CDR1 is WNHNN and CDR2 SYGVQD (reference sequence). This CDR3 is 14 amino acids long. V dropped 6 bases and J dropped 2 bases, with 12 bases sitting between them. Via MiXCR, TCRdb re-called the RT-PCR reads, giving one row per CDR3 protein. This sample has hundreds of thousands of distinct CDR3 sequences, with approximately 7.6% found just once. This clonotype was seen more than once but under ten times. Antigen unknown. The TCR was taken from a man in his fifties or sixties who received an inactivated influenza vaccine. Material: PBMCs from blood, obtained around 25 months after vaccination. The chain recombines TRBV10-1 with TRBJ2-3; D might be TRBD1 (6 bases). CDR3 DNA: TGCGCCAGCAGCCCGACAGGAATCACAGATACGCAGTATTTT. This codes for CASSPTGITDTQYF.